The 2 T cell receptor beta chains given below trace back to one sample, sequenced in a study of cytomegalovirus exposure and HLA in healthy donors. With 60 Vbeta and 13 Jbeta primers, the PCR was carried out. Here immunoSEQ multiplex PCR was the method, and the copy in TCRdb shows in-frame clones only, minus some. This table has 90,000 to 140,000 clones, more than 65% appearing once. Material: PBMCs. These receptors all stem from a man aged 25 to 40 in good health and CMV-seronegative.

This clone turned up a few times. The CDR3 here is CASSQWSDGLSGVNQPQHF. The CDR3 nucleotides are TGCGCCAGCAGCCAATGGTCAGACGGGTTGAGCGGAGTAAATCAGCCCCAGCATTTT. The V gene is TRBV4-1, the J gene TRBJ1-5; no firm D call. From germline, CDR1 is MGHRA and CDR2 YSYEKL. V was clipped by 2 bases and J by 4 bases, with 24 bases between them. The CDR3 spans 19 residues.

The gene calls are TRBV9 and TRBJ2-5, with TRBD2 matching over 10 bases. The junction had 7 bases not matched to a gene; V was cut back by 3 bases and J by 2 bases. Germline-derived CDR1 and CDR2 are SGDLS and YYNGEE. The CDR3 covers 16 residues. The CDR3 DNA reads as TGTGCCAGCAGCGCACTAACTAGCGGGACTCAAGAGACCCAGTACTTC. Its translation: CASSALTSGTQETQYF.